This TCR beta chain was captured by sequencing in a study of T cell changes during pregnancy in multiple sclerosis. A remark on this clone: An end of the junction differs from the germline gene, which may be a read error.

Germline lookup yields CDR1 SNHLY and CDR2 FYNNEI. The CDR3 is 14 amino acids. TCRdb's copy holds only in-frame clones and misses some; the assay was immunoSEQ multiplex PCR. The sample contains over 100,000 clones, about 94% of which appear only once. V usage is TRBV2 and J usage is TRBJ2-7, with 7 nucleotides matching TRBD2. This clonotype was obtained from a female donor with multiple sclerosis, enrolled in a pregnancy study. Sequenced material: peripheral blood, taken in the third trimester of pregnancy. The CDR3 is CASSEGPGRVGSDF. The CDR3 nucleotides are TGTGCCAGCAGTGAGGGGCCAGGGAGGGTGGGAAGTGACTTC.